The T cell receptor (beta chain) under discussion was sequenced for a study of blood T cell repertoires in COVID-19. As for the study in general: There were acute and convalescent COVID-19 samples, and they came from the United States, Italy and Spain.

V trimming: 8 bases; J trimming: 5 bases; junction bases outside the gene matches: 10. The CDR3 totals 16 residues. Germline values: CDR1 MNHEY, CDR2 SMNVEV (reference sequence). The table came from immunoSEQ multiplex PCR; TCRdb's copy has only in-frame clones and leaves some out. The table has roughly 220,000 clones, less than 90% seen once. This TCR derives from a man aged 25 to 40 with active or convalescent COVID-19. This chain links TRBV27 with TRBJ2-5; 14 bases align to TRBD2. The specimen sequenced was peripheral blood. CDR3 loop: CASSRTSGGPRETQYF. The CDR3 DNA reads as TGTGCCAGCTCCCGGACTAGCGGGGGGCCTCGGGAGACCCAGTACTTC.